The rows below give T cell receptor beta chains drawn from one sample of a study of blood T cell repertoires in COVID-19. TCRdb keeps only in-frame clones here, not all; method: immunoSEQ multiplex PCR. The sample has about 280,000 clones, approximately 83% seen once; the top ten hold approximately 9.9%. Sequenced: peripheral blood. The source is a woman in her 70s with acute or convalescent COVID-19. Both conserved end residues are part of each CDR3. The order of the fields is D gene, V gene, J gene, clone size, CDR3 protein, CDR3 DNA. D genes are given only for firm matches. Not every row has a clone size; where given, it reads once, few, many or a size class.

>TRBD1|TRBV18|TRBJ1-1|-
CASSPTGETEAFF
TGTGCCAGCTCACCCACAGGGGAGACTGAAGCTTTCTTT
>TRBD1|TRBV5-1|TRBJ2-1|-
CASSLQGDSYNEQFF
TGCGCCAGCAGCTTACAGGGGGACTCCTACAATGAGCAGTTCTTC
>-|TRBV2|TRBJ1-5|-
CASSVRGSQPQHF
TGTGCCAGCAGTGTCCGAGGGTCTCAGCCCCAGCATTTT
>TRBD1|TRBV7-9|TRBJ1-6|-
CASSPDRVASPLHF
TGTGCCAGCAGCCCGGACAGGGTTGCTTCACCCCTCCACTTT
>-|TRBV11-2|TRBJ1-2|-
CASSLRQGTNYGYTF
TGTGCCAGCAGCCTCCGTCAGGGAACTAACTATGGCTACACCTTC
>-|TRBV10-3|TRBJ1-3|-
CAISERLTANTVYF
TGTGCCATCAGTGAAAGGCTTACAGCAAACACCGTATATTTT
>-|TRBV27|TRBJ2-7|-
CASSSRLLSPTYEQYF
TGTGCCAGCAGTTCGAGACTATTGAGTCCTACCTACGAGCAGTACTTC
>-|TRBV19|TRBJ2-3|-
CATRGLPSTDTQYF
TGTGCCACCAGAGGCCTCCCCAGCACAGATACGCAGTATTTT
>-|TRBV10-3|TRBJ2-1|-
CAISGGQDSYNEQFF
TGTGCCATCAGTGGGGGCCAGGATTCCTACAATGAGCAGTTCTTC
>-|TRBV4-1|TRBJ1-2|-
CASSQGTTGTNYGYTF
TGCGCCAGCAGCCAAGGTACGACGGGGACTAACTATGGCTACACCTTC
>TRBD2|TRBV30|TRBJ2-3|-
CAWRGGAGGQRGPDTQYF
TGTGCCTGGCGGGGGGGAGCGGGGGGGCAAAGGGGCCCAGATACGCAGTATTTT
>-|TRBV9|TRBJ1-2|-
CASSGRQALGGYTF
TGTGCCAGCAGCGGAAGACAGGCCCTCGGTGGCTACACCTTC
>-|TRBV12-3/TRBV12-4|TRBJ2-5|-
CASSLGLGETQYF
TGTGCCAGCAGTTTGGGGCTAGGAGAGACCCAGTACTTC
>TRBD1|TRBV12-3/TRBV12-4|TRBJ2-5|-
CASSWTGQETQYF
TGTGCCAGCAGTTGGACAGGCCAAGAGACCCAGTACTTC
>TRBD1|TRBV5-5|TRBJ1-4|-
CASRYGQGRTNEKLFF
TGTGCCAGCAGATACGGACAGGGAAGGACTAATGAAAAACTGTTTTTT
>TRBD1|TRBV3-1/TRBV3-2|TRBJ1-2|few
CASSQDRGNYGYTF
TGTGCCAGCAGCCAAGACAGGGGGAACTATGGCTACACCTTC
>TRBD2|TRBV2|TRBJ2-5|-
CASSESSGGETQYF
TGTGCCAGCAGTGAATCTAGCGGGGGTGAGACCCAGTACTTC
>-|TRBV6-5|TRBJ1-1|-
CASRDLGKGGTEAFF
TGTGCCAGCAGGGACCTCGGAAAGGGAGGGACTGAAGCTTTCTTT
>TRBD2|TRBV6-1|TRBJ2-1|once
CASSDRAGGGNEQFF
TGTGCCAGCAGTGACCGCGCGGGGGGCGGCAATGAGCAGTTCTTC
>-|TRBV23-1|TRBJ2-4|-
CASSQRAGPMGLAKNIQYF
TGCGCCAGCAGTCAACGGGCAGGGCCGATGGGACTAGCCAAAAACATTCAGTACTTC
>-|TRBV7-2|TRBJ2-7|once
CASSLGGRVEQYF
TGTGCCAGCAGCTTAGGAGGCAGGGTCGAGCAGTACTTC
>-|TRBV7-2|TRBJ1-2|once
CASSYGGIGYTF
TGTGCCAGCAGCTATGGGGGGATAGGCTACACCTTC
>TRBD1|TRBV5-1|TRBJ1-5|-
CASSYDGTGGGQPQHF
TGCGCCAGCAGCTATGATGGGACAGGGGGCGGACAGCCCCAGCATTTT
>-|TRBV2|TRBJ1-6|-
CASSYTGNSNSPLHF
TGTGCCAGCAGTTACACAGGGAATTCTAATTCACCCCTCCACTTT
>TRBD1|TRBV7-9|TRBJ2-7|few
CASSSPRGLDEQYF
TGTGCCAGCAGCTCACCCAGGGGGCTGGATGAGCAGTACTTC
>-|TRBV2|TRBJ1-3|-
CASSDRDTSGNTIYF
TGTGCCAGCAGCGATAGGGACACCTCTGGAAACACCATATATTTT
>TRBD2|TRBV7-3|TRBJ2-1|-
CASSPDPGTSGGDEQFF
TGTGCCAGCAGCCCCGACCCCGGGACTAGCGGGGGGGATGAGCAGTTCTTC
>TRBD1|TRBV19|TRBJ1-6|-
CASRRTGGNSPLHF
TGTGCCAGTAGGAGGACAGGGGGCAATTCACCCCTCCACTTT
>TRBD1|TRBV10-3|TRBJ1-2|-
CAISLGQGAYGYTF
TGTGCCATCAGCCTCGGACAGGGGGCCTATGGCTACACCTTC
>-|TRBV15|TRBJ1-5|-
CATSRDRGLPQHF
TGTGCCACCAGCAGAGACCGCGGGCTACCCCAGCATTTT
>-|TRBV28|TRBJ2-7|once
CASGTGPPYEQYF
TGTGCCAGCGGTACAGGGCCCCCCTACGAGCAGTACTTC
>TRBD1|TRBV19|TRBJ1-2|-
CASSTGVNYGYTF
TGTGCCAGTAGCACAGGGGTAAACTATGGCTACACCTTC
>-|TRBV30|TRBJ1-1|once
CAWGQRIQVTEAFF
TGTGCCTGGGGCCAGCGGATTCAGGTCACTGAAGCTTTCTTT
>-|TRBV2|TRBJ1-5|-
CASRTTELYSNQPQHF
TGTGCCAGCAGGACGACAGAGCTCTATAGCAATCAGCCCCAGCATTTT
>-|TRBV3-1/TRBV3-2|TRBJ2-2|-
CASKRTPKTGELFF
TGTGCCAGCAAGAGGACTCCCAAGACCGGGGAGCTGTTTTTT
>TRBD1|TRBV7-9|TRBJ2-5|-
CASSLTRDRETQYF
TGTGCCAGCAGCTTAACCCGGGACAGGGAGACCCAGTACTTC
>TRBD1|TRBV10-1|TRBJ1-1|-
CASSQSRGETEAFF
TGCGCCAGCAGTCAGTCCAGGGGGGAAACTGAAGCTTTCTTT
>-|TRBV6-6|TRBJ2-7|-
CASSYSHSYEQYF
TGTGCCAGCAGTTACTCTCACTCCTACGAGCAGTACTTC
>-|TRBV6-6|TRBJ2-7|-
CASSYGGILYEQYF
TGTGCCAGCAGTTACGGGGGCATCTTATACGAGCAGTACTTC
>-|TRBV7-3|TRBJ2-1|-
CASSSTRSSYNEQFF
TGTGCCAGCAGCTCGACTAGAAGCTCCTACAATGAGCAGTTCTTC
>-|TRBV2|TRBJ2-7|-
CASSEAVSAPLANF
TGTGCCAGCAGTGAAGCGGTGTCAGCCCCATTAGCGAACTTC
>-|TRBV19|TRBJ1-5|-
CASTPFQGINQPQHF
TGTGCCAGTACCCCCTTTCAGGGGATTAATCAGCCCCAGCATTTT
>-|TRBV27|TRBJ1-4|-
CASRIRRGQNEKLFF
TGTGCCAGCAGAATCCGTAGAGGGCAGAATGAAAAACTGTTTTTT
>TRBD2|TRBV9|TRBJ2-5|once
CASNSLGGGQETQYF
TGTGCCAGCAATTCCCTCGGCGGGGGGCAAGAGACCCAGTACTTC